This T cell receptor (beta chain) stems from a study of blood T cell repertoires in COVID-19. About the research overall: The United States, Italy and Spain provided the acute and convalescent COVID-19 samples. The analysed material was cDNA or gDNA that came from T cells, B-cell-depleted T cells, or PBMCs.

As originally analysed: Quantification of nucleated cells was approximated via reference gene primer amplification. Sequencing used immunoSEQ multiplex PCR; TCRdb keeps in-frame clones, though not all of them. That table supplies the V and J calls and clone size; D and trimming were determined from the DNA. The table records 80,000 to 100,000 clones, 86% of them present only once. Germline V gene lookup returns CDR1 SEHNR and CDR2 FQNEAQ (reference sequence). This CDR3 is built from 15 residues. V was shortened by 2 bases and J by 0 bases, with 10 bases between the two germline ends. This clonotype originated in an elderly woman with acute or convalescent COVID-19. The chain joins TRBV7-9 to TRBJ2-5; TRBD2 is a possible D gene (6 bases). Sequencing input: peripheral blood. Here the CDR3 reads CASSLKGGDQETQYF. In DNA, the CDR3 is TGTGCCAGCAGCTTAAAAGGAGGGGACCAAGAGACCCAGTACTTC.